This T cell receptor (beta chain) came from a study of cytomegalovirus exposure and HLA in healthy donors. Libraries were prepared by immunoSEQ multiplex PCR; TCRdb keeps only in-frame clonotypes and omits some of them. In the table there are 90,000 to 100,000 clones, approximately 93% of which are singletons. CDR3 size: 16 residues. CDR1 and CDR2 from the germline V gene are KGHSH and LQKENI. Trimming removed 6 bases from V and 4 bases from J; junction bases left unmatched: 13. Specimen: PBMCs. J is TRBJ1-1 and V is TRBV18, with TRBD1 matching 8 bases. This clonotype originated in a woman aged 30 to 39 in good health and CMV-seropositive. The CDR3 loop reads CASSLREQGVSTEAFF. In DNA form, the CDR3 reads TGTGCCAGCTCGCTCAGGGAACAGGGGGTGAGCACTGAAGCTTTCTTT.